The present entry profiles one T cell receptor (beta chain) with its context. This entry belongs to a study of blood T cell repertoires in COVID-19. Study details: Acute and convalescent COVID-19 specimens originated in the United States, Italy and Spain. T cells, B-cell-depleted T cells, or PBMCs provided the cDNA or gDNA that served as material.

The V end lost 10 bases, the J end lost 2 bases, and 12 bases lay between the germline ends. CDR1 is LNHDA, CDR2 SQIVND, per germline (reference sequence). There are 14 residues in the CDR3. In the authors' workflow: Nucleated cell counts were estimated from reference gene primer amplification. Produced via immunoSEQ multiplex PCR; TCRdb's table is partial and in-frame only. V and J calls and clone size are as listed in that table; D and trimming were resolved from the DNA. The table has some 530,000 clones, around 85% seen once. The sample was peripheral blood. The clonotype comes from a human donor in a cohort sampled during active COVID-19. The V gene is TRBV19, the J gene TRBJ2-6, with D hard to call. CDR3 sequence: CATTNDPGANVLTF. The CDR3 DNA reads as TGTGCCACCACAAACGATCCTGGGGCCAACGTCCTGACTTTC.